The source of this T cell receptor (beta chain) is a study of post-analysis software for immune sequencing data. The CDR3 extends over 15 amino acids. As regards this clonotype: As yet, its antigen is unknown.

General observations from the study: Roughly five TRBV segments occurring more often in patients than controls included TRBV5-6, TRBV5-1 and TRBV20-1. F measure clustering grouped samples strongly by preparation batch. Controls significantly exceeded multiple sclerosis patients in normalized Chao1 diversity.

Every TCR beta cDNA library bore unique molecular identifiers. Each sample of about 0.95 to 11 million input T cells yielded roughly 0.5 million cDNA molecules, so each molecule approximated one T cell. In TCRdb, the PCR reads were re-called with MiXCR into one record per CDR3 protein. The sample comprises about 680,000 distinct CDR3 sequences, approximately 60% of which are singletons, and around 11% rests with the top ten. The sequence was collected from a girl aged 2 to 10 with multiple sclerosis. V is TRBV21-1 and J is TRBJ2-3; the table's D gene call, TRBD2, was not cross checked with the DNA. TRBV21-1 is a known pseudogene. Sequenced sample: blood. CDR3 bases: TGTGCCAGTTCGGGACTAGCGGTCTACACAGATACGCAGTATTTT. Translating gives CASSGLAVYTDTQYF.